Given below is one T cell receptor (beta chain) in context. Antigen specificity is unknown. The V segment lost 4 bases and the J segment 6 bases; nucleotides outside the gene matches: 15. Germline V gene sequence: CDR1 SGDLS, CDR2 YYNGEE. This CDR3 contains 19 residues. This sample stems from a study of cytomegalovirus exposure and HLA in healthy donors. Study outcomes and limitations: Most CMV-associated TCR beta chains appeared HLA-restricted in a later analysis. A later analysis showed that HLA-associated TCR beta chains had undergone more clonal expansion than equally common others. The only immune exposure information that was available was CMV serostatus. Rates of TCR association differed by HLA locus in a later analysis, with DRB1 highest and HLA-C lowest.

The PCR had 60 Vbeta and 13 Jbeta primers. Repertoires were generated with immunoSEQ multiplex PCR, while TCRdb's copy carries only in-frame clones and drops some. The sample has about 120,000 clones; around a tenth are singletons. This TCR came from a man aged 25 to 40 in good health and CMV-seronegative. The sample consisted of PBMCs. This chain connects TRBV9 to TRBJ2-2, with 13 bases aligning to TRBD2. The CDR3 loop reads CASSPGTSGKRKSPGELFF. The CDR3 DNA follows: TGTGCCAGCAGCCCCGGGACTAGCGGGAAAAGGAAGTCACCCGGGGAGCTGTTTTTT. The full variable domain, in which reference TRBV9 and TRBJ2-2 provide the parts outside the CDR3, is DSGVTQTPKHLITATGQRVTLRCSPRSGDLSVYWYQQSLDQGLQFLIQYYNGEERAKGNILERFSAQQFPDLHSELNLSSLELGDSALYFCASSPGTSGKRKSPGELFFGEGSRLTVL.